These 27 T cell receptor beta chains were all obtained from the same sample, sequenced in a study of blood T cell repertoires in COVID-19. Produced via immunoSEQ multiplex PCR; TCRdb's table is partial and in-frame only. The sample lists about 120,000 clones, more than 65% occurring once. The sequenced sample was peripheral blood. The receptors here all came from a woman in her 70s with acute or convalescent COVID-19.

V and J are TRBV16 and TRBJ1-2; the match to TRBD1 covers 7 bases. Losses at the gene ends were 6 bases for V and 5 bases for J; bases not matched to a gene: 6. CDR1 KGHSY and CDR2 FQNENV come from the germline V gene. The CDR3 is 13 residues long. CDR3 coding DNA: TGTGCCAGCAGTACGGGACAGTCTTATGGCTACACCTTC. Its protein product is CASSTGQSYGYTF.

The gene calls are TRBV2 and TRBJ2-7; the match to TRBD2 covers 11 bases. Germline V gives CDR1 SNHLY, CDR2 FYNNEI. The CDR3 sequence is 16 residues long. V lost 0 bases and J lost 4; bases outside the gene matches: 5. CDR3 residues: CASSEAGLAAVYEQYF. For the CDR3, the DNA is TGTGCCAGCAGTGAAGCGGGACTAGCGGCCGTTTACGAGCAGTACTTC.

The chain joins TRBV7-2 to TRBJ1-5, with TRBD1 as a possible D gene (5 bases). Germline V gene sequence: CDR1 SGHTA, CDR2 FQGNSA. The CDR3 loop spans 13 amino acids. V shed 5 bases and J shed 6 bases, with 11 bases lying between them. This CDR3 is CASSRVGGQPQHF. The CDR3 nucleotides read TGTGCCAGCAGCCGGGTGGGGGGTCAGCCCCAGCATTTT. Complete variable domain (other parts from reference TRBV7-2 and TRBJ1-5): GAGVSQSPSNKVTEKGKDVELRCDPISGHTALYWYRQSLGQGLEFLIYFQGNSAPDKSGLPSDRFSAERTGGSVSTLTIQRTQQEDSAVYLCASSRVGGQPQHFGDGTRLSIL.

The chain carries TRBV9 and TRBJ2-3, with TRBD1 matching over 7 bases. Germline values: CDR1 SGDLS, CDR2 YYNGEE. The CDR3 extends over 18 amino acids. Trimming removed 0 bases from V and 5 bases from J; junction bases left unmatched: 15. The DNA of the CDR3 is TGTGCCAGCAGCGTAGACCCCGCTAGAAGGGGGCCTGAAGATACGCAGTATTTT. Translated: CASSVDPARRGPEDTQYF.

This chain joins TRBV19 and TRBJ1-4; no definite D call. The CDR3 is made up of 14 amino acids. Trimming left V 3 bases short and J 1 base short, with 6 bases between. Germline CDR1 reads LNHDA; CDR2 reads SQIVND (reference sequence). The CDR3 is CASSILETNEKLFF. The CDR3 nucleotides read TGTGCCAGTAGTATCCTAGAAACTAATGAAAAACTGTTTTTT.

The chain uses TRBV5-1 and TRBJ2-7; unclear D gene. Germline V gene sequence: CDR1 SGHRS, CDR2 YFSETQ. The CDR3 covers 13 residues. Deletions cut 0 bases from V and 3 bases from J, with 7 bases between. The chain's CDR3 is CASSLATNYEQYF. The CDR3 coding sequence is TGCGCCAGCAGCTTGGCGACAAACTACGAGCAGTACTTC.

The genes are TRBV18 and TRBJ1-2, with D unresolved. Germline V gene data show CDR1 as KGHSH and CDR2 as LQKENI. The V end was cut by 0 bases, the J end by 2 bases, with 4 bases between. The CDR3 totals 13 residues. The CDR3 protein is CASSPPYNYGYTF. The CDR3 nucleotides are TGTGCCAGCTCACCACCCTACAACTATGGCTACACCTTC.

The rearrangement links TRBV10-1 to TRBJ2-3; 8 bases are shared with TRBD1. The germline gives CDR1 WNHNN, CDR2 SYGVQD (reference sequence). The trim removed 5 bases at V and 5 bases at J, leaving 6 bases unmatched. This CDR3 has 14 amino acids. The CDR3 bases are TGCGCCAGCAGTAGGACAGGGACGGGAGATACGCAGTATTTT. The encoded protein is CASSRTGTGDTQYF.

This chain connects TRBV18 to TRBJ1-3; D ambiguous. CDR1 is KGHSH and CDR2 is LQKENI in the germline V gene. V was pared by 0 bases and J by 0 bases, with 9 bases between. The CDR3 extends over 16 amino acids. The CDR3 is CASSPPNGHSGNTIYF. Written as DNA, the CDR3 is TGTGCCAGCTCACCACCGAATGGCCACTCTGGAAACACCATATATTTT.

The rearrangement joins TRBV30 to TRBJ1-1, with 10 bases lining up with TRBD1. Trimming cost V 0 bases and J 6 bases; bases outside gene matches: 7. CDR3 size: 15 residues. The germline V gene has CDR1 GTSNPN and CDR2 SVGIG (reference sequence). The CDR3 sequence is CAWSVETGGWSEAFF. The CDR3 coding sequence is TGTGCCTGGAGTGTGGAGACAGGGGGCTGGTCTGAAGCTTTCTTT.

The J gene is TRBJ1-6, the V gene TRBV12-3 or TRBV12-4, with D unresolved. The CDR3 covers 13 residues. The V end was cut by 6 bases, the J end by 10 bases, with 13 bases between. CDR3: CASSPGEGSPLHF. The CDR3 region has the DNA TGTGCCAGCAGCCCCGGGGAGGGATCACCCCTCCACTTT.

This chain links TRBV7-2 with TRBJ1-5; no definite D call. Germline assignment: CDR1 SGHTA and CDR2 FQGNSA. The CDR3 is 16 residues long. The V gene lost 1 base and the J gene lost 0 bases, with 10 bases spanning the gap. CDR3 DNA sequence: TGTGCCAGCAGCTTAGAAGGCGGATATAGCAATCAGCCCCAGCATTTT. This sequence encodes CASSLEGGYSNQPQHF. Looking up the rest from reference TRBV7-2 and TRBJ1-5 gives the full variable domain: GAGVSQSPSNKVTEKGKDVELRCDPISGHTALYWYRQSLGQGLEFLIYFQGNSAPDKSGLPSDRFSAERTGGSVSTLTIQRTQQEDSAVYLCASSLEGGYSNQPQHFGDGTRLSIL.

The CDR3 DNA reads TGTGCCAGCTCACCGACAGCGAGCTCCTATAATTCACCCCTCCACTTT. Its translation: CASSPTASSYNSPLHF. This chain connects TRBV18 to TRBJ1-6, with D possibly being TRBD1 (5 bases). V was shortened by 3 bases and J by 0 bases, with 9 bases between the two germline ends. Germline V lookup: CDR1 KGHSH, CDR2 LQKENI. The CDR3 is 16 amino acids.

Here the CDR3 DNA reads TGTGCCAGCAGTTTACGGGCGGGGTCCAGCAATCAGCCCCAGCATTTT. This translates into CASSLRAGSSNQPQHF. The J gene is TRBJ1-5, the V gene TRBV27; D gene ambiguous. The V gene's germline CDR1 is MNHEY and CDR2 SMNVEV (reference sequence). V was trimmed by 2 bases and J by 1 base, leaving 12 bases between them. The CDR3 runs to 16 residues.

This clone was observed at least ten times. This chain connects TRBV6-5 to TRBJ2-7; 8 positions match TRBD1. With 6 bases clipped from V and 5 bases from J, the junction kept 9 bases outside the gene matches. Per the germline V gene, CDR1 is MNHEY and CDR2 is SVGAGI. This CDR3 has 14 amino acids. The CDR3 DNA is TGTGCCAGCAGCACTCAGGGGGCTGGCAACGAGCAGTACTTC. Translation gives CASSTQGAGNEQYF.

The V gene is TRBV6-5, the J gene TRBJ1-4; 9 positions match TRBD1. The CDR3 contains 15 residues. With 6 bases clipped from V and 3 bases from J, the junction kept 5 bases outside the gene matches. The V gene's germline CDR1 is MNHEY and CDR2 SVGAGI. CDR3 DNA sequence: TGTGCCAGCAGCTACAGGGGGCGAGCTAATGAAAAACTGTTTTTT. Its translation: CASSYRGRANEKLFF.

The V gene is TRBV5-5, the J gene TRBJ2-5; 7 bases align to TRBD1. Germline V gene lookup returns CDR1 SGHKS and CDR2 YYEKEE (reference sequence). Germline trimming cut 0 bases from V and 3 bases from J; bases unmatched to any gene: 5. The length of the CDR3 is 15 residues. The CDR3 coding sequence is TGTGCCAGCAGCTTGGTGCTAGGGGGCGAAGAGACCCAGTACTTC. Translation gives CASSLVLGGEETQYF.

This chain connects TRBV13 to TRBJ1-4; weak D call: TRBD1 (6 bases). The CDR3 spans 16 residues. In germline, CDR1 is PRHDT, CDR2 FYEKMQ (reference sequence). Trimming removed 4 bases at V and 5 bases at J, with 17 bases between. The DNA of the CDR3 is TGTGCCAGCAGCTCCAGAACAGGGAGTAGGAATGAAAAACTGTTTTTT. Protein: CASSSRTGSRNEKLFF. Full variable domain (remainder filled in from reference TRBV13 and TRBJ1-4): AAGVIQSPRHLIKEKRETATLKCYPIPRHDTVYWYQQGPGQDPQFLISFYEKMQSDKGSIPDRFSAQQFSDYHSELNMSSLELGDSALYFCASSSRTGSRNEKLFFGSGTQLSVL.

The V gene is TRBV19, the J gene TRBJ2-3, with 7 bases identical to TRBD1. Losses at the gene ends were 7 bases for V and 14 bases for J; bases not matched to a gene: 21. Looked up from germline, CDR1 is LNHDA and CDR2 is SQIVND (reference sequence). This CDR3 has 15 amino acids. The DNA of the CDR3 is TGTGCCAGTACCACACTCGGCCAGGGGGTCACATTACTGTATTTT. The encoded protein is CASTTLGQGVTLLYF.

The J gene is TRBJ2-7, the V gene TRBV19, with 10 bases that match TRBD2. The V segment lost 6 bases and the J segment 5 bases; nucleotides outside the gene matches: 10. Germline-derived CDR1 and CDR2 are LNHDA and SQIVND (reference sequence). This CDR3 contains 15 residues. For the CDR3, the DNA is TGTGCCAGTAGCACAGCCGGGACTAGCGCTAACGAGCAGTACTTC. This encodes CASSTAGTSANEQYF.

In this sample, this clone turned up once. The CDR3 DNA sequence: TGCGCCAGCAGCTTGTACTCATCTCAGGGAGGCTACACCTTC. This gives the protein CASSLYSSQGGYTF. The V call is TRBV5-1, the J call TRBJ1-2, with TRBD1 as a possible D gene (5 bases). Trimming cost V 1 base and J 8 bases, with 15 bases left between them. The CDR3 is 14 amino acids. CDR1 SGHRS and CDR2 YFSETQ come from the germline V gene.

A word on this clone: Other DNA variants within this sample encode the same CDR3. The V and J genes are TRBV7-9 and TRBJ1-4, with a weak D call TRBD1 (6 bases). Germline loops: CDR1 SEHNR, CDR2 FQNEAQ (reference sequence). The V gene lost 4 bases and the J gene lost 8 bases, with 20 bases spanning the gap. The CDR3 sequence is 16 residues long. CDR3 region: CASSWGGLTLGEKLFF. The CDR3 coding sequence is TGTGCCAGCAGCTGGGGGGGGCTCACCCTGGGGGAAAAACTGTTTTTT.

V usage is TRBV7-2 and J usage is TRBJ2-2, with D uncertain. The CDR3 loop spans 14 amino acids. The V end was cut by 1 base, the J end by 13 bases, with 16 bases between. Germline CDR1 is SGHTA and CDR2 is FQGNSA. As DNA, the CDR3 is TGTGCCAGCAGCTTAGATGGCCGTCGGCCGGGGCTGTTTTTT. Translating gives CASSLDGRRPGLFF.

Regarding this clone: It may be a read error: a sequence one base away is much more abundant. The same CDR3 arises from other DNA sequences in this sample as well. The chain combines TRBV10-3 with TRBJ1-1; the D is unclear. CDR1 is ENHRY, CDR2 SYGVKD, per germline. The CDR3 runs to 13 residues. Trimming took 6 bases from V and 5 from J, leaving 13 bases between them. CDR3 region: CAIRGRLDTEAFF. The DNA of the CDR3 is TGTGCCATCAGGGGGAGATTGGATACTGAAGCTTTCTTT.

The chain recombines TRBV5-1 with TRBJ2-7; possible D gene TRBD2, 6 bases. There are 14 residues in the CDR3. V was trimmed by 3 bases and J by 4 bases, leaving 14 bases between them. Looked up from germline, CDR1 is SGHRS and CDR2 is YFSETQ. CDR3 nucleotide sequence: TGCGCCAGCAGCTCCCGGGACTCCTTTTACGAGCAGTACTTC. It is translated as CASSSRDSFYEQYF.

The rearrangement uses TRBV13 and TRBJ1-4, with 7 bases fitting TRBD1. This CDR3 spans 14 amino acids. Germline V gives CDR1 PRHDT, CDR2 FYEKMQ (reference sequence). V was pared by 5 bases and J by 6 bases, with 6 bases of the junction left unmatched. Here the CDR3 reads CASSAEGADEKLFF. The DNA for the CDR3 is TGTGCCAGCAGCGCCGAGGGGGCGGATGAAAAACTGTTTTTT.

This clone was seen a few times. The genes are TRBV5-1 and TRBJ2-5; 13 bases are shared with TRBD2. Germline assignment: CDR1 SGHRS and CDR2 YFSETQ. The CDR3 runs 16 residues. J lost 1 base, V lost 6 bases, and 6 bases had no gene match. The CDR3: CASTRGTSGIQETQYF. The CDR3 nucleotides read TGCGCCAGCACAAGGGGGACTAGCGGGATCCAAGAGACCCAGTACTTC.